Below, 6 T cell receptor beta chains from the same sample are listed, as sequenced in a study of cytomegalovirus exposure and HLA in healthy donors (dated by TCRdb to 2016 to 2017). The method was the immunoSEQ multiplex PCR assay. The multiplex PCR relied on a mix of 60 forward primers for TCR Vbeta segments and 13 reverse primers for TCR Jbeta segments. Sourced from immuneACCESS, this table was stored by TCRdb with only in-frame sequences that have V and J called. A share of the clones is absent; for the studies checked, an unresolved V gene accounts for under half, and the remainder has no known explanation. The sample contains 150,000 to 200,000 clones, 70% to 90% of them found a single time. The biggest ten clones account for around 4.8% of the sample. Sequencing was done on a sample of PBMCs. The origin of the receptors is a girl aged 10 to 17 in good health and CMV-seropositive.

CDR3 residues: CASTQGTGWTEAFF. CDR3 sequence (DNA): TGTGCCAGCACCCAGGGGACGGGATGGACTGAAGCTTTCTTT. The chain combines TRBV5-6 with TRBJ1-1, with D maybe TRBD1 (6 bases). The CDR3 runs 14 residues. V lost 6 bases and J 5 bases, leaving 17 bases between the germline ends. Germline V gene lookup returns CDR1 SGHDT and CDR2 YYEEEE.

The CDR3 loop is CASITGWTEAFF. Written as DNA, the CDR3 is TGTGCCAGCATTACAGGGTGGACTGAAGCTTTCTTT. The V call is TRBV27, the J call TRBJ1-1; perhaps TRBD1 as D (6 bases). The CDR3 spans 12 residues. Trimming left V 7 bases short and J 5 bases short, with 11 bases between. Germline loops: CDR1 MNHEY, CDR2 SMNVEV (reference sequence).

The chain links TRBV9 to TRBJ1-5; D gene uncertain. This CDR3 comprises 14 residues. Trimming removed 3 bases at V and 6 bases at J, with 13 bases between. Germline V gene sequence: CDR1 SGDLS, CDR2 YYNGEE. CDR3 region: CASSASPNGQPQHF. CDR3 bases: TGTGCCAGCAGCGCGTCACCGAACGGTCAGCCCCAGCATTTT. Supplemented by reference TRBV9 and TRBJ1-5, the full variable domain reads DSGVTQTPKHLITATGQRVTLRCSPRSGDLSVYWYQQSLDQGLQFLIQYYNGEERAKGNILERFSAQQFPDLHSELNLSSLELGDSALYFCASSASPNGQPQHFGDGTRLSIL.

The chain is built from TRBV27 and TRBJ2-2; D is uncertain. The ends were cut back, 2 bases at V and 6 bases at J, with 10 bases in the middle. The CDR3 has 14 amino acids. CDR1 is MNHEY and CDR2 is SMNVEV in the germline V gene (reference sequence). CDR3 sequence: CASSLARISGELFF. CDR3 DNA: TGTGCCAGCAGTTTAGCCAGGATTTCCGGGGAGCTGTTTTTT.

The rearrangement uses TRBV30 and TRBJ2-7; 7 nucleotides agree with TRBD1. Germline loops: CDR1 GTSNPN, CDR2 SVGIG (reference sequence). Trimming at V came to 4 bases and at J to 3 bases, leaving 3 bases not matched to a gene. The CDR3 runs to 12 residues. The CDR3 nucleotides read TGTGCCTGGAAGACAGGGATCTACGAGCAGTACTTC. Its protein is CAWKTGIYEQYF.

CDR3 in DNA: TGCGCCAGCAGCCAGGGCAGGGTGGTCAATCAGCCCCAGCATTTT. Its protein product is CASSQGRVVNQPQHF. The gene calls are TRBV4-1 and TRBJ1-5; TRBD1 might be the D (5 bases). This CDR3 contains 15 residues. CDR1 and CDR2 (germline): MGHRA, YSYEKL. V was cut by 3 bases and J by 3 bases, with 12 bases left in between.